Presented here are 22 T cell receptor beta chains from one specimen sequenced in a study of cytomegalovirus exposure and HLA in healthy donors. Vbeta (60) and Jbeta (13) primers were used in the PCR. Using immunoSEQ multiplex PCR, the repertoire was profiled, and TCRdb retains in-frame clones only, with some absent. Of about 120,000 clones in the sample, approximately 61% are singletons; the top ten hold 1.5% to 2%. Sample: PBMCs. The source is a man younger than 45 in good health and CMV-seropositive.

This clone turned up a few times. At one end, the junction sequence differs from germline, possibly due to a read error. The chain carries TRBV5-6 and TRBJ1-1, with D hard to call. This CDR3 has 13 amino acids. CDR1 SGHDT and CDR2 YYEEEE come from the germline V gene. The CDR3 reads CASSYTENTEALF. The CDR3 DNA follows: TGTGCCAGCAGCTATACAGAGAACACTGAAGCTCTCTTT.

This sequence joins TRBV6-1 and TRBJ2-7; D may be TRBD2 (6 bases). Germline CDR1 is MNHNS and CDR2 is SASEGT. The CDR3 sequence is 12 residues long. The V end lost 8 bases, the J end lost 2 bases, and 10 bases lay between the germline ends. Written as DNA, the CDR3 is TGTGCCAGCTTAGCGGAAGCCTACGAGCAGTACTTC. Protein product: CASLAEAYEQYF.

The rearrangement links TRBV5-1 to TRBJ2-7; TRBD1 matches at 12 bases. CDR1 is SGHRS, CDR2 YFSETQ, per germline. The CDR3 extends over 15 amino acids. Trimming took 4 bases from V and 3 from J; bases not matched to a gene: 5. The CDR3 reads CASSGGTGGIYEQYF. CDR3 nucleotides: TGCGCCAGCAGCGGCGGGACAGGGGGCATCTACGAGCAGTACTTC. The entire variable domain, with the rest obtained from reference TRBV5-1 and TRBJ2-7, is as follows: KAGVTQTPRYLIKTRGQQVTLSCSPISGHRSVSWYQQTPGQGLQFLFEYFSETQRNKGNFPGRFSGRQFSNSRSEMNVSTLELGDSALYLCASSGGTGGIYEQYFGPGTRLTVT.

This chain connects TRBV15 to TRBJ2-3, with 10 bases lining up with TRBD2. CDR1 and CDR2 (germline): LNHNV, YYDKDF (reference sequence). This CDR3 region has 15 residues. The trim removed 2 bases at V and 9 bases at J, leaving 8 bases unmatched. This CDR3 is CATSRLAGVRGTQYF. The CDR3, as DNA: TGTGCCACCAGCAGACTAGCGGGAGTGAGGGGGACGCAGTATTTT.

As for this clone: Other DNA sequences in the same sample also yield this CDR3. J is TRBJ2-5 and V is TRBV7-3, with D possibly being TRBD1 (6 bases). Germline V lookup: CDR1 SGHTA, CDR2 FQGTGA. This CDR3 comprises 14 residues. V was trimmed by 5 bases and J by 1 base, leaving 11 bases between them. The CDR3 DNA sequence: TGTGCCAGCAGCCCCACAGGGCTCCAAGAGACCCAGTACTTC. It is translated as CASSPTGLQETQYF. The complete variable domain, with remaining parts taken from reference TRBV7-3 and TRBJ2-5, reads GAGVSQTPSNKVTEKGKYVELRCDPISGHTALYWYRQSLGQGPEFLIYFQGTGAADDSGLPNDRFFAVRPEGSVSTLKIQRTERGDSAVYLCASSPTGLQETQYFGPGTRLLVL.

This clone occurred a few times. The chain carries TRBV7-9 and TRBJ2-3; D is unresolved. CDR1 is SEHNR and CDR2 is FQNEAQ in the germline V gene (reference sequence). The CDR3 totals 13 residues. Trimming shortened V by 5 bases and J by 6 bases, and 12 bases separated the two germline ends. The CDR3 nucleotides read TGTGCCAGCAGCCCCCGAAGTGCGGATACGCAGTATTTT. Its translation: CASSPRSADTQYF. Drawing the rest from reference TRBV7-9 and TRBJ2-3, the complete variable domain is DTGVSQNPRHKITKRGQNVTFRCDPISEHNRLYWYRQTLGQGPEFLTYFQNEAQLEKSRLLSDRFSAERPKGSFSTLEIQRTEQGDSAMYLCASSPRSADTQYFGPGTRLTVL.

The chain has TRBV28 and TRBJ2-2; 7 bases are a match to TRBD1. Trimming removed 6 bases from V and 3 bases from J; junction bases left unmatched: 7. Germline CDR1 and CDR2: MDHEN and SYDVKM. The CDR3 has 15 residues. The CDR3 bases are TGTGCCAGCAGCCGTGGGGACAGTTACACCGGGGAGCTGTTTTTT. Protein: CASSRGDSYTGELFF.

This rearrangement joins TRBV28 to TRBJ2-1; 9 positions match TRBD2. This CDR3 spans 17 amino acids. Trimming removed 6 bases from V and 7 bases from J; junction bases left unmatched: 16. Germline CDR1 reads MDHEN; CDR2 reads SYDVKM. CDR3 region: CASSPLEGAGGRNEQFF. Here the CDR3 DNA reads TGTGCCAGCAGCCCCCTTGAGGGTGCGGGAGGGCGGAATGAGCAGTTCTTC.

The rearrangement uses TRBV2 and TRBJ2-7, with D maybe TRBD2 (5 bases). The CDR3 length is 13 residues. Germline values: CDR1 SNHLY, CDR2 FYNNEI. Trimming removed 4 bases at V and 5 bases at J, with 12 bases between. The CDR3 is CASSVDGEHEQYF. DNA of the CDR3: TGTGCCAGCAGTGTGGATGGGGAGCACGAGCAGTACTTC.

This clone has only a few counts. The chain combines TRBV5-6 with TRBJ2-5; TRBD2 agrees at 16 bases. This CDR3 comprises 17 residues. The ends lost 4 bases at V and 4 bases at J; junction bases unmatched: 7. Per germline, CDR1 SGHDT and CDR2 YYEEEE. In DNA form, the CDR3 reads TGTGCCAGCAGCCAGGGACTAGCGGGAGGGCCGGGAGAGACCCAGTACTTC. It is translated as CASSQGLAGGPGETQYF.

V is TRBV11-2 and J is TRBJ1-1, with a possible D match to TRBD1 (6 bases). Germline V gene lookup returns CDR1 SGHAT and CDR2 FQNNGV. Trimming stripped 5 bases from V and 8 bases from J, with 18 bases between. This CDR3 is built from 14 residues. CDR3 bases: TGTGCCAGCAGCGTAGGGGGGGTTCAGTTAGAAGCTTTCTTT. It translates to CASSVGGVQLEAFF.

The rearrangement uses TRBV5-1 and TRBJ1-1; perhaps TRBD1 as D (5 bases). CDR1 SGHRS and CDR2 YFSETQ come from the germline V gene. The CDR3 is made up of 16 amino acids. Between the trimmed V and J ends, which lost 0 bases and 3 bases, there was a span of 15 bases. The CDR3 region is CASSLGGRARDTEAFF. CDR3 in DNA: TGCGCCAGCAGCTTGGGGGGCAGGGCTAGGGACACTGAAGCTTTCTTT.

V is TRBV5-8 and J is TRBJ2-7; D is perhaps TRBD1 (5 bases). The V gene lost 0 bases and the J gene lost 6 bases, with 10 bases spanning the gap. The germline V gene has CDR1 SGHTS and CDR2 YDEGEE. The CDR3 totals 13 residues. CDR3 sequence: CASSLDPGIEQYF. Here the CDR3 DNA reads TGTGCCAGCAGCTTGGATCCAGGGATCGAGCAGTACTTC.

V and J are TRBV6-6 and TRBJ2-3; 8 nucleotides align to TRBD2. The CDR3 length is 15 residues. The V gene's germline CDR1 is MNHNY and CDR2 SVGAGI (reference sequence). J lost 0 bases, V lost 7 bases, and 6 bases had no gene match. In nucleotides, the CDR3 is TGTGCCAGCAATTTGCTAGCGGGTAGCACAGATACGCAGTATTTT. This translates into CASNLLAGSTDTQYF.

This chain's CDR3 is CASSTGLAAGELFF. In nucleotides, the CDR3 is TGTGCCAGCAGCACCGGACTAGCTGCCGGGGAGCTGTTTTTT. This chain connects TRBV7-2 to TRBJ2-2, with 8 bases identical to TRBD2. Germline trimming cut 5 bases from V and 6 bases from J; bases unmatched to any gene: 5. The CDR3 sequence is 14 residues long. The V gene's germline CDR1 is SGHTA and CDR2 FQGNSA. The full variable domain, completed using reference TRBV7-2 and TRBJ2-2, is GAGVSQSPSNKVTEKGKDVELRCDPISGHTALYWYRQSLGQGLEFLIYFQGNSAPDKSGLPSDRFSAERTGGSVSTLTIQRTQQEDSAVYLCASSTGLAAGELFFGEGSRLTVL.

V is TRBV5-1 and J is TRBJ2-5; 9 bases match TRBD2. CDR1 is SGHRS and CDR2 is YFSETQ in the germline V gene. The CDR3 contains 15 residues. With 4 bases clipped from V and 3 bases from J, the junction kept 7 bases outside the gene matches. DNA of the CDR3: TGCGCCAGCAGCGGGTTGGCGGGAGGGGAAGAGACCCAGTACTTC. It translates to CASSGLAGGEETQYF.

CDR3 sequence (DNA): TGTGCCAGCAGCTTAGCTCGGGGCAATGAGCAGTTCTTC. It is translated as CASSLARGNEQFF. The chain employs TRBV7-2 and TRBJ2-1, with a tentative D call TRBD2 (5 bases). CDR1 and CDR2 from the germline V gene are SGHTA and FQGNSA. The CDR3 contains 13 residues. The V and J ends lost 0 bases and 6 bases respectively, with 6 bases between them.

This clone was recorded only once. CDR3: CSVQPGLRSYEQYF. The CDR3 DNA is TGCAGCGTCCAACCGGGACTCCGTTCCTACGAGCAGTACTTC. The chain carries TRBV29-1 and TRBJ2-7; a weak D match, TRBD2 (6 bases). CDR1 is SQVTM and CDR2 is ANQGSEA in the germline V gene. V was shortened by 6 bases and J by 1 base, with 16 bases between the two germline ends. This CDR3 region has 14 residues.

The chain couples TRBV2 to TRBJ1-5, with TRBD1 matching 7 bases. The CDR3 is 15 amino acids. Germline V gene sequence: CDR1 SNHLY, CDR2 FYNNEI. J lost 5 bases, V lost 6 bases, and 10 bases had no gene match. DNA of the CDR3: TGTGCCAGCAGGCGAGGGGGGACAGTGGATCAGCCCCAGCATTTT. It specifies CASRRGGTVDQPQHF.

The chain couples TRBV7-2 to TRBJ2-4, with unresolved D. From germline, CDR1 is SGHTA and CDR2 FQGNSA. Trimming took 0 bases from V and 0 from J, leaving 6 bases between them. There are 15 residues in the CDR3. CDR3 coding DNA: TGTGCCAGCAGCTTAGCGCGAGTAGCCAAAAACATTCAGTACTTC. This gives the protein CASSLARVAKNIQYF.

The chain employs TRBV6-5 and TRBJ2-2; no reliable D call. The germline gives CDR1 MNHEY, CDR2 SVGAGI. The CDR3 covers 15 residues. V shed 6 bases and J shed 0 bases, with 11 bases lying between them. The CDR3, as DNA: TGTGCCAGCAGCGCTCAACTGACGAACACCGGGGAGCTGTTTTTT. Its translation: CASSAQLTNTGELFF.

This chain links TRBV30 with TRBJ1-1, with TRBD1 matching over 9 bases. The CDR3 runs 15 residues. The V and J ends lost 4 bases and 8 bases, in that order; junction bases with no gene match: 14. Per germline, CDR1 GTSNPN and CDR2 SVGIG (reference sequence). CDR3 residues: CAWMGIRDRVIEAFF. In DNA, the CDR3 is TGTGCCTGGATGGGCATCCGGGACAGGGTTATAGAAGCTTTCTTT.